The rows below give T cell receptor beta chains drawn from one sample of a study of OX40 agonist ivuxolimab in advanced cancers. Sequencing was performed with immunoSEQ multiplex PCR; in TCRdb, only in-frame clones are kept and a portion is missing. The table has over 55,000 clones, over 90% seen once; the top ten hold 15% to 17%. Sequenced material: CD4+ or CD8+ T cells sorted from blood, taken in a trial of the OX40 agonist ivuxolimab. These receptors originate from an adult with an advanced solid tumor such as melanoma, head and neck, liver or kidney cancer. Both conserved end residues are part of each CDR3. D genes are given only for firm matches. Rows may omit the clone size; those that give it use once, few, many or a size class.

d_call clone_size j_call v_call cdr3_nt cdr3_aa
TRBD1 . TRBJ1-5 TRBV15 TGTGCCACCAGCAGACCAGGGGGTGGCAATCAGCCCCAGCATTTT CATSRPGGGNQPQHF
. . TRBJ2-3 TRBV5-6 TGTGCCAGCAGCTTAGGGCAGGGACGAGATACGCAGTATTTT CASSLGQGRDTQYF
. . TRBJ2-3 TRBV9 TGTGCCAGCAGCCCTCCCCCCAGCACCCATAGCACAGATACGCAGTATTTT CASSPPPSTHSTDTQYF
TRBD1 . TRBJ2-2 TRBV19 TGTGCCAGTAGCATTAGGGACAGAAACACCGGGGAGCTGTTTTTT CASSIRDRNTGELFF
. . TRBJ2-1 TRBV7-3 TGTGCCAGCAGCTCCGGGAGACCGAAACCAAGCCACCCGAAGAGTAATGAGCAGTTCTTC CASSSGRPKPSHPKSNEQFF
TRBD2 . TRBJ2-5 TRBV7-9 TGTGCCAGCAGCTCTCCTAGCGGGGGCCAAGAGACCCAGTACTTC CASSSPSGGQETQYF
TRBD2 . TRBJ2-1 TRBV9 TGTGCCAGCAGCTCTCGGACTAGCGGGAGTATCGACAATGAGCAGTTCTTC CASSSRTSGSIDNEQFF
TRBD2 . TRBJ2-4 TRBV7-2 TGTGCCAGCAGCTTTCTAGCGGGAGAGTTCAAAAACATTCAGTACTTC CASSFLAGEFKNIQYF
. . TRBJ1-2 TRBV5-1 TGCGCCAGCAGCTTGGTGGAGAACTATGGCTACACCTTC CASSLVENYGYTF
TRBD1 . TRBJ1-1 TRBV27 TGTGCCAGCAGTTTATATAATACAGGGGGCACTGAAGCTTTCTTT CASSLYNTGGTEAFF
TRBD1 . TRBJ1-3 TRBV5-6 TGTGCCAGCAGCTTGGAGGCGATGACAGGGGCTGGAAACACCATATATTTT CASSLEAMTGAGNTIYF
TRBD1 . TRBJ1-1 TRBV5-1 TGCGCCAGCAGTCTGGGGACAGACCCGAACACTGAAGCTTTCTTT CASSLGTDPNTEAFF
. . TRBJ2-7 TRBV4-2 TGTGCCAGCAGTTTCAGGGGGGGAGGCCCCTACGAGCAGTACTTC CASSFRGGGPYEQYF
. . TRBJ2-1 TRBV7-2 TGTGCCAGCAGCTCAGGCCGGGGGGCCCATGAGCAGTTCTTC CASSSGRGAHEQFF
TRBD2 . TRBJ2-7 TRBV15 TGTGCCACCAGCAGAGACGCAGGACTAGCCAGGGAGCAGTACTTC CATSRDAGLAREQYF
. . TRBJ1-3 TRBV6-6 TGTGCCAGCAGCCCCCCCTTGGCTCCCGGAAACACCATATATTTT CASSPPLAPGNTIYF
. . TRBJ1-1 TRBV27 TGTGCCAGCAGAACGTCGAACACTGAAGCTTTCTTT CASRTSNTEAFF
TRBD2 . TRBJ2-3 TRBV7-3 TGTGCCAGCAGCTTACTCTTTACTAGCGGGAGGCCAGATACGCAGTATTTT CASSLLFTSGRPDTQYF
. . TRBJ1-3 TRBV4-3 TGCGCCAGCAGCCAAGATTCCACCCTAATAAACACCATATATTTT CASSQDSTLINTIYF
TRBD1 . TRBJ2-1 TRBV7-9 TGTGCCAGCAGCCCGGGACAGGGGAAGTTCAATGAGCAGTTCTTC CASSPGQGKFNEQFF
TRBD2 . TRBJ2-1 TRBV19 TGTGCCAGTAGACTAGCGGGAGCAGATGAGCAGTTCTTC CASRLAGADEQFF
. . TRBJ1-1 TRBV6-5 TGTGCCAGCAGTTACTCCCGGGGAGGGACCACTGAAGCTTTCTTT CASSYSRGGTTEAFF
TRBD1 . TRBJ2-7 TRBV7-3 TGTGCCAGCAGCTTAGACACGGGACAGGGGATCTACGAGCAGTACTTC CASSLDTGQGIYEQYF
TRBD2 . TRBJ2-1 TRBV2 TGTGCCAGCACCCTCGGACTAGCTAACTACAATGAGCAGTTCTTC CASTLGLANYNEQFF
. . TRBJ2-7 TRBV5-4 TGTGCCAGCAGGCAGGGCGGACACGAGCAGTACTTC CASRQGGHEQYF
. once TRBJ2-7 TRBV7-8 TGTGCCAGCAGCTTAGGTGACGATGGGTACGAGCAGTACTTC CASSLGDDGYEQYF
. . TRBJ2-3 TRBV30 TGTGCCTGGAGGACGCAGACCCGCCGGGGCACAGATACGCAGTATTTT CAWRTQTRRGTDTQYF
TRBD1 . TRBJ2-3 TRBV6-1 TGTGCCAGCAGTGTATTGATAGGGGGCGTCGGGACAGATACGCAGTATTTT CASSVLIGGVGTDTQYF
. . TRBJ2-1 TRBV5-1 TGCGCCAGCAGACCTAGCGAGAGCCTCTGGAATGAGCAGTTCTTC CASRPSESLWNEQFF